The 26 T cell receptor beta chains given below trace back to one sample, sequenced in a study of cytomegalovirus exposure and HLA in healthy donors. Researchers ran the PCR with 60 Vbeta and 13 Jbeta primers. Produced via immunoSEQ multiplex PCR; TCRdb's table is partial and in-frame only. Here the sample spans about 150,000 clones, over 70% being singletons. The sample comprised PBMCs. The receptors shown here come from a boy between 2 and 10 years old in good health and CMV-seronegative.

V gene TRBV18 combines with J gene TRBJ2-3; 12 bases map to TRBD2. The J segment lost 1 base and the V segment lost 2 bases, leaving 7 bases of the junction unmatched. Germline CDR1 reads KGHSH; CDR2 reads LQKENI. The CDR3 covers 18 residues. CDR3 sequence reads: CASSPTGLAGRRTDTQYF. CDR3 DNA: TGTGCCAGCTCACCAACGGGACTAGCGGGCCGCCGCACAGATACGCAGTATTTT. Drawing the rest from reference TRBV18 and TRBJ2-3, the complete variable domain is NAGVMQNPRHLVRRRGQEARLRCSPMKGHSHVYWYRQLPEEGLKFMVYLQKENIIDESGMPKERFSAEFPKEGPSILRIQQVVRGDSAAYFCASSPTGLAGRRTDTQYFGPGTRLTVL.

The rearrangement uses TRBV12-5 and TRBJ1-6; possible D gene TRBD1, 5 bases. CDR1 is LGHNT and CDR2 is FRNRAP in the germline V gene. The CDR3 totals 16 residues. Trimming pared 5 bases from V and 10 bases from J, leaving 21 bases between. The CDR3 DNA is TGTGCTAGTGGTGCTCAACCCCCGCAGGGCTGGTCACCCCTCCACTTT. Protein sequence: CASGAQPPQGWSPLHF.

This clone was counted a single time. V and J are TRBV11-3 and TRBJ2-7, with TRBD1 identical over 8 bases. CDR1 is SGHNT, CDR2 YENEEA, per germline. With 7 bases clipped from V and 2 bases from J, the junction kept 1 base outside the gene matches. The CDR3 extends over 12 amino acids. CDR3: CASKQGAYEQYV. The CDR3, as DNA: TGTGCCAGCAAACAGGGGGCCTACGAGCAGTACGTC.

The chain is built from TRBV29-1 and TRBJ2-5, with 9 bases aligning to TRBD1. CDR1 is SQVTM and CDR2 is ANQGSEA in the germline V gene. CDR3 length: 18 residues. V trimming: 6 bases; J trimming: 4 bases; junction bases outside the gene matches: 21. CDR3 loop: CSVSPYLTGGRGTETQYF. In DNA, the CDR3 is TGCAGCGTCTCGCCGTACCTAACAGGGGGCAGGGGGACAGAGACCCAGTACTTC.

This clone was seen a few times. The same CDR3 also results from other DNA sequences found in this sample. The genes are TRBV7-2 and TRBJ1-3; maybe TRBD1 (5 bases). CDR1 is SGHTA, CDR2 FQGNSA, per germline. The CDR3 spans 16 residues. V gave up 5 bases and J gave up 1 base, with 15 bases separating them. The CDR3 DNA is TGTGCCAGCAGCCAAACCAGGGCTGGGTCTGGAAACACCATATATTTT. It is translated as CASSQTRAGSGNTIYF.

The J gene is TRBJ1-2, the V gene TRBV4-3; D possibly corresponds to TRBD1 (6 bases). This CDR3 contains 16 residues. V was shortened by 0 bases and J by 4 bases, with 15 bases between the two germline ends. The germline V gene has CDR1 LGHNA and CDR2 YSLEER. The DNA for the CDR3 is TGCGCCAGCAGCCAAGAAGGGGTTGGGGGCGGCTATGGCTACACCTTC. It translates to CASSQEGVGGGYGYTF.

The CDR3 coding sequence is TGTGCCAGCAGTTACTCGACAGGGATTGGGGACACTGAAGCTTTCTTT. It specifies CASSYSTGIGDTEAFF. The gene calls are TRBV6-5 and TRBJ1-1, with 7 bases lining up with TRBD1. Germline V gives CDR1 MNHEY, CDR2 SVGAGI. This CDR3 has 16 amino acids. V shed 0 bases and J 3 bases; nucleotides not matched to a gene: 7.

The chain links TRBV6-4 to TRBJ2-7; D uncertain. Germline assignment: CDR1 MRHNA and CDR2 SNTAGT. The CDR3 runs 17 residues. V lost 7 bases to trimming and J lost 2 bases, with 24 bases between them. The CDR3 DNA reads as TGTGCCAGCACACGTAAAAAAGCTCGTTCAAAGACCTACGAGCAGTACTTC. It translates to CASTRKKARSKTYEQYF.

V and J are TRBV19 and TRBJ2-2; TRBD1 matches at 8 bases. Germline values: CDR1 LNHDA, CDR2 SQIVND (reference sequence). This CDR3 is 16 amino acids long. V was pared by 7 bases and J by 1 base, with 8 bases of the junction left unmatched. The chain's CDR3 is CASTLPGTGNTGELFF. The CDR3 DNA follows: TGTGCCAGTACCCTCCCGGGGACAGGGAACACCGGGGAGCTGTTTTTT.

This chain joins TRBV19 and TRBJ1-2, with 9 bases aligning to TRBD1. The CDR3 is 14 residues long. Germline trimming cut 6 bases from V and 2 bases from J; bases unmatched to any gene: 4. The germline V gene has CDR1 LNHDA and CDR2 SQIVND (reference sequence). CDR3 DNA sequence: TGTGCCAGTAGGCCGGGACAGGGAAACTATGGCTACACCTTC. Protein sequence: CASRPGQGNYGYTF.

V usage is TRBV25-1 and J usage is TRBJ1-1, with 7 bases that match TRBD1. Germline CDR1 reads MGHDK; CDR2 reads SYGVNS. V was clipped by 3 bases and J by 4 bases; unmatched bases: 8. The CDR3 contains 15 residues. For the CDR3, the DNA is TGTGCCAGCAGTGAGTCCAACAGGGGTTTCACTGAAGCTTTCTTT. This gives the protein CASSESNRGFTEAFF.

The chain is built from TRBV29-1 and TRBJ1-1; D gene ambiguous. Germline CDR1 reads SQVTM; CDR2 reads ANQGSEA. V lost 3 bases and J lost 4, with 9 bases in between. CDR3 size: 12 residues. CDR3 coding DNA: TGCAGCGTTGATAAGGGAGGCACTGAAGCTTTCTTT. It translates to CSVDKGGTEAFF.

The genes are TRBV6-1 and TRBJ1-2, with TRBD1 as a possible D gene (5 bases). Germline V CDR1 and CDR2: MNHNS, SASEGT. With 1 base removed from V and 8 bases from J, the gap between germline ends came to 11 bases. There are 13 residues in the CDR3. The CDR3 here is CASSEGGGPGYTF. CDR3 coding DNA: TGTGCCAGCAGTGAAGGGGGGGGACCCGGCTACACCTTC.

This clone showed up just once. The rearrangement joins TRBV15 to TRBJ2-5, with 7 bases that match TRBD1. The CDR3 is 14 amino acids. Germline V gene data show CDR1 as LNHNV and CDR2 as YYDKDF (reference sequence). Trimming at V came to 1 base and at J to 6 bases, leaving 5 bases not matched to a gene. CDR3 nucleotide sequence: TGTGCCACCAGCAGAGGGACAGGTAGACAGACCCAGTACTTC. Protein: CATSRGTGRQTQYF.

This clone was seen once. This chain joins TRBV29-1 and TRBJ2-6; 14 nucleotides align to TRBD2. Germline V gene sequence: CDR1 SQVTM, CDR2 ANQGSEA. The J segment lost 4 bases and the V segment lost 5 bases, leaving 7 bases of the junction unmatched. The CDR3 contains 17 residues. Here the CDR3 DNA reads TGCAGCGTTCTTGGGACTAGCGGGAGATCGGGGGCCAACGTCCTGACTTTC. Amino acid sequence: CSVLGTSGRSGANVLTF.

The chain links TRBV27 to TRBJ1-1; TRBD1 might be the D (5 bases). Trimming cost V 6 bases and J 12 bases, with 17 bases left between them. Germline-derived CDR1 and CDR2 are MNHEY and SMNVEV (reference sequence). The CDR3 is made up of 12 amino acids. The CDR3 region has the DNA TGTGCCAGCAGCGCTACGGGGGTTGGGCCTTTCTTT. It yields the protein CASSATGVGPFF.

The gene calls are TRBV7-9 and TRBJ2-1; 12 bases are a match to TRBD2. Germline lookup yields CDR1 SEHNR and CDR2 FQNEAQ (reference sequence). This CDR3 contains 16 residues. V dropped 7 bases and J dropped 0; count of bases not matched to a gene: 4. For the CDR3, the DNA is TGTGCCAGCACCAGGGGACTAGCGGGCTCCTACAATGAGCAGTTCTTC. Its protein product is CASTRGLAGSYNEQFF.

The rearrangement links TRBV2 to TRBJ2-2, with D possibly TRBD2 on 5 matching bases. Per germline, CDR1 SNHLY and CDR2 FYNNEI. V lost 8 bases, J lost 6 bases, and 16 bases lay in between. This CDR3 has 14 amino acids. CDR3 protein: CASGPDPSSGELFF. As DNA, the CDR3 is TGTGCCAGCGGCCCGGACCCTAGCTCCGGGGAGCTGTTTTTT.

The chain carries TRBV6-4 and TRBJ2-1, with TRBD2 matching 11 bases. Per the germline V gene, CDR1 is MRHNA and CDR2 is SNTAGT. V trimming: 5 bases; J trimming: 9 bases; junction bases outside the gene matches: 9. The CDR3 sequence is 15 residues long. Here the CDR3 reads CASSPLAGVQGEQFF. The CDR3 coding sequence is TGTGCCAGCAGTCCACTAGCGGGAGTTCAGGGTGAGCAGTTCTTC.

The CDR3 is CSVCPGTGATEAFF. In nucleotides, the CDR3 is TGCAGCGTATGTCCCGGGACAGGGGCCACTGAAGCTTTCTTT. The chain is built from TRBV29-1 and TRBJ1-1; 10 bases fit TRBD1. CDR3 length equals 14 residues. CDR1 and CDR2 from the germline V gene are SQVTM and ANQGSEA. With V trimmed by 6 bases and J by 4 bases, 8 bases remained unmatched.

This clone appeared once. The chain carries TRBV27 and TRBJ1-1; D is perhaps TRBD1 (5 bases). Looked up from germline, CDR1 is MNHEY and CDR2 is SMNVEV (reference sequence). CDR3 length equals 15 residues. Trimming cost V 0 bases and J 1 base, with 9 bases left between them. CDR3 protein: CASSLSGPTNTEAFF. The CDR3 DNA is TGTGCCAGCAGTTTATCGGGGCCGACGAACACTGAAGCTTTCTTT.

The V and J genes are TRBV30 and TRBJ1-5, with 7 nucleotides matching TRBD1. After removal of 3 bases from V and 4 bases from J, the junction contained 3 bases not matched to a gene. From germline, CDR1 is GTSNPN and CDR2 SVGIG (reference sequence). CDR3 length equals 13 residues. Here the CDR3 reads CAWSLQGNQPQHF. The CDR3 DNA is TGTGCCTGGAGCCTACAGGGGAATCAGCCCCAGCATTTT.

The CDR3 loop reads CASSQAGLAGGYSYNEQFF. The CDR3 bases are TGTGCCAGCAGCCAGGCTGGACTAGCGGGAGGGTACTCCTACAATGAGCAGTTCTTC. The chain couples TRBV5-4 to TRBJ2-1, with 15 nucleotides matching TRBD2. With V trimmed by 4 bases and J by 0 bases, 8 bases remained unmatched. The CDR3 is 19 residues long. Germline V gene lookup returns CDR1 SGHNT and CDR2 YYREEE (reference sequence).

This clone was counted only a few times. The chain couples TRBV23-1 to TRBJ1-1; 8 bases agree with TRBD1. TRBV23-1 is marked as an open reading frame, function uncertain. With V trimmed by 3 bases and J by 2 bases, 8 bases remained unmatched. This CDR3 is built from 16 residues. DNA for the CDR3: TGCGCCAGCAGTCACAACACCGGGACAGGCAACACTGAAGCTTTCTTT. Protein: CASSHNTGTGNTEAFF.

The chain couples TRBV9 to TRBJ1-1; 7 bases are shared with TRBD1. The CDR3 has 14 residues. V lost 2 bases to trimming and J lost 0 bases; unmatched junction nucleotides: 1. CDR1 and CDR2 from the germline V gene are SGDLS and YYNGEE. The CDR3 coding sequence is TGTGCCAGCAGCGTTACAGGGGTGAACACTGAAGCTTTCTTT. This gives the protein CASSVTGVNTEAFF.

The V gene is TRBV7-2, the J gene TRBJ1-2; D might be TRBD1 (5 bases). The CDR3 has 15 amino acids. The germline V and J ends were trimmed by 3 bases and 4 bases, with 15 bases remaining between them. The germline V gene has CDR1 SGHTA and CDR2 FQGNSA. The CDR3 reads CASSLSGGTVYGYTF. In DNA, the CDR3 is TGTGCCAGCAGCTTGAGTGGAGGGACCGTCTATGGCTACACCTTC.